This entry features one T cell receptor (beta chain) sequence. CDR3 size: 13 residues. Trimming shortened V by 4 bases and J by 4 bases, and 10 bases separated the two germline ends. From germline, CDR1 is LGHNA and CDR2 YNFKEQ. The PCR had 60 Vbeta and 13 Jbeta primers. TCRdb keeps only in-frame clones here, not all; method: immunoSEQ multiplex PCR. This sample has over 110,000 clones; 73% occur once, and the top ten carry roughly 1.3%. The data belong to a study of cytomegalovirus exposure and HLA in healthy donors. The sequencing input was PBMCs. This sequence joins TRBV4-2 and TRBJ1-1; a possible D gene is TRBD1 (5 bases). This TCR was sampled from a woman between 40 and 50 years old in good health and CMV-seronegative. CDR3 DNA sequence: TGTGCCAGCAGCCGGGGGGTTGTCACTGAAGCTTTCTTT. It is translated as CASSRGVVTEAFF.